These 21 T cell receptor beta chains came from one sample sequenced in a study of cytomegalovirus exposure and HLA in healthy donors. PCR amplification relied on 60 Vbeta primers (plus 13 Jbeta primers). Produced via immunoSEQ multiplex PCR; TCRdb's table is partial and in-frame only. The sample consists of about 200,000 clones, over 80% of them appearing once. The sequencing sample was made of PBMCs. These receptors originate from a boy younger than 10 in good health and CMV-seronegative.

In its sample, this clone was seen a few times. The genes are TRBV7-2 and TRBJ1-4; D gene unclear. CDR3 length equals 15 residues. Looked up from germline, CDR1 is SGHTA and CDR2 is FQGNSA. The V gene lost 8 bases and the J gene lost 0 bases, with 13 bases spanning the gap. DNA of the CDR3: TGTGCCAGCGCGCTGGTGAGCGCAACTAATGAAAAACTGTTTTTT. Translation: CASALVSATNEKLFF.

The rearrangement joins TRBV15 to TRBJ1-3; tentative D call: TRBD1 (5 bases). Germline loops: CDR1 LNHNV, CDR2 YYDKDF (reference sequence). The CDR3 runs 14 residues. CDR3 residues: CATTPAGFGNTIYF. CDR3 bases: TGTGCTACTACTCCCGCAGGGTTTGGAAACACCATATATTTT.

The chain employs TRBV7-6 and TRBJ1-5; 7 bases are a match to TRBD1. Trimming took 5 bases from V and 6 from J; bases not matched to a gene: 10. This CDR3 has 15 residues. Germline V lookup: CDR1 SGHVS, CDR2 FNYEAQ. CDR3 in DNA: TGTGCCAGCAGCGAGCTGACAGGGAGAAGTCAGCCCCAGCATTTT. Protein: CASSELTGRSQPQHF.

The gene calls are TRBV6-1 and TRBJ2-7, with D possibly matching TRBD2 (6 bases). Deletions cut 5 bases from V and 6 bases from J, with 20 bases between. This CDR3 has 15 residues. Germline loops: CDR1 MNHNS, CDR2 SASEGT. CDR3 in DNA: TGTGCCAGCAGTCTCCGGGGTCGACGGGGAGGCGAGCAGTACTTC. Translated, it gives CASSLRGRRGGEQYF.

The CDR3 DNA follows: TGTGCCAGCAGTACCCGGGGGGGCAATCAGCCCCAGCATTTT. This codes for CASSTRGGNQPQHF. This rearrangement joins TRBV6-5 to TRBJ1-5, with D perhaps matching TRBD1 (5 bases). Germline V CDR1 and CDR2: MNHEY, SVGAGI. Trimming removed 5 bases at V and 2 bases at J, with 10 bases between. This CDR3 spans 14 amino acids.

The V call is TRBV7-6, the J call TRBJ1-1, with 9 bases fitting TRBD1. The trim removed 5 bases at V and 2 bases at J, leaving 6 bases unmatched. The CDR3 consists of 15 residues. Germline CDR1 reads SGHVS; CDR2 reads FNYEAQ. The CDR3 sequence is CASSQGQGPNTEAFF. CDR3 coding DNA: TGTGCCAGCAGCCAGGGACAGGGTCCAAACACTGAAGCTTTCTTT. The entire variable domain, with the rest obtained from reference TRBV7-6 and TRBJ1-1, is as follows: GAGVSQSPRYKVTKRGQDVALRCDPISGHVSLYWYRQALGQGPEFLTYFNYEAQQDKSGLPNDRFSAERPEGSISTLTIQRTEQRDSAMYRCASSQGQGPNTEAFFGQGTRLTVV.

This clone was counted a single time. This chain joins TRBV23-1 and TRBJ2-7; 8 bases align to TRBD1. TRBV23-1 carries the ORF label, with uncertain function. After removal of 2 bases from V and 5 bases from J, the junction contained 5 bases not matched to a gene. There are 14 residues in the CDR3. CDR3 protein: CASSQQGARHEQYF. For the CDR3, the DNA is TGCGCCAGCAGTCAACAGGGGGCAAGACACGAGCAGTACTTC.

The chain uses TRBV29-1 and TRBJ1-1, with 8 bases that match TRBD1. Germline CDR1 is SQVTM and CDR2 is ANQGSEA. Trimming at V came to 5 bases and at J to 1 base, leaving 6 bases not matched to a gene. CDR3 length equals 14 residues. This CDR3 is CSVLRQGSNTEAFF. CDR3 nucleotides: TGCAGCGTTCTGAGACAGGGGTCGAACACTGAAGCTTTCTTT.

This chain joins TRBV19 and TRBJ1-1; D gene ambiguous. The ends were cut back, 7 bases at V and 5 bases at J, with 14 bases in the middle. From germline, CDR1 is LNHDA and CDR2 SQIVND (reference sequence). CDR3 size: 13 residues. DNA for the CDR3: TGTGCCAGTATTGGGTGGAGCGGGACTGAAGCTTTCTTT. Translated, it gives CASIGWSGTEAFF.

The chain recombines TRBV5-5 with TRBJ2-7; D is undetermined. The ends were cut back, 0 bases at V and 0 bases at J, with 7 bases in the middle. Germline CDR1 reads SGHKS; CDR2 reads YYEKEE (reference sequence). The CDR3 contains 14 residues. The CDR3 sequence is CASSLDRFSYEQYF. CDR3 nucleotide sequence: TGTGCCAGCAGCTTGGACCGGTTCTCCTACGAGCAGTACTTC. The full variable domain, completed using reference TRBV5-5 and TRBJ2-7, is DAGVTQSPTHLIKTRGQQVTLRCSPISGHKSVSWYQQVLGQGPQFIFQYYEKEERGRGNFPDRFSARQFPNYSSELNVNALLLGDSALYLCASSLDRFSYEQYFGPGTRLTVT.

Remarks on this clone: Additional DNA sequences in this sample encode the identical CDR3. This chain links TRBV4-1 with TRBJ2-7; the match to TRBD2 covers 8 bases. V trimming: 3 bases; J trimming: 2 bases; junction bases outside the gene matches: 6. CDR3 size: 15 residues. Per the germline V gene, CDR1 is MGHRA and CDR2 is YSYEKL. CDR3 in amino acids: CASSQGSGSPYEQYF. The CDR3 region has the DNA TGCGCCAGCAGCCAGGGGAGCGGGAGCCCCTACGAGCAGTACTTC.

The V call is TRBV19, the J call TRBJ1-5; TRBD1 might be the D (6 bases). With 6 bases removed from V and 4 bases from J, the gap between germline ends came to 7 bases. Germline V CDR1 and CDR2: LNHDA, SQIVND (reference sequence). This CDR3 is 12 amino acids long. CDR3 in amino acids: CASRTGNQPQHF. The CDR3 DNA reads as TGTGCCAGTAGGACAGGTAATCAGCCCCAGCATTTT.

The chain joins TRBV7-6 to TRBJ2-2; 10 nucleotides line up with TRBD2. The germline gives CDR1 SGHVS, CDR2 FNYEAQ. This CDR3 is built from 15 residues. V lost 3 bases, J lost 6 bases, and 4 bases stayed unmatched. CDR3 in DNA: TGTGCCAGCAGCTTTACTAGCGGGGAGGCCGGGGAGCTGTTTTTT. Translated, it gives CASSFTSGEAGELFF. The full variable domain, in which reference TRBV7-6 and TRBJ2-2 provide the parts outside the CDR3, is GAGVSQSPRYKVTKRGQDVALRCDPISGHVSLYWYRQALGQGPEFLTYFNYEAQQDKSGLPNDRFSAERPEGSISTLTIQRTEQRDSAMYRCASSFTSGEAGELFFGEGSRLTVL.

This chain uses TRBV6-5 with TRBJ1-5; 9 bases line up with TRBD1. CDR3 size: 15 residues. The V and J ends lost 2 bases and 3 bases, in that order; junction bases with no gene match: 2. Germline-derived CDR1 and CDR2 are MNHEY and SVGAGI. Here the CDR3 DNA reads TGTGCCAGCAGTTACGGGACAGGGATCAATCAGCCCCAGCATTTT. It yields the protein CASSYGTGINQPQHF.

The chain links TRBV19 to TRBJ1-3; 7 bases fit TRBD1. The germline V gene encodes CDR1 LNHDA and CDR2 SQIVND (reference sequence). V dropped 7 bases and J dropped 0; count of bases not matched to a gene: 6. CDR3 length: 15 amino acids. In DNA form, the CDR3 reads TGTGCCAGTAAGGACACAGGGGCCTCTGGAAACACCATATATTTT. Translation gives CASKDTGASGNTIYF. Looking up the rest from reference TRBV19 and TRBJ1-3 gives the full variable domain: DGGITQSPKYLFRKEGQNVTLSCEQNLNHDAMYWYRQDPGQGLRLIYYSQIVNDFQKGDIAEGYSVSREKKESFPLTVTSAQKNPTAFYLCASKDTGASGNTIYFGEGSWLTVV.

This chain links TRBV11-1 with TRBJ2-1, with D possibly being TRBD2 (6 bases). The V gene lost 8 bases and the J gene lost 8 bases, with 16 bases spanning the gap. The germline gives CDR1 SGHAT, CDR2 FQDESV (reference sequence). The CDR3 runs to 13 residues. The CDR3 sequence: CASQIGSVDEQFF. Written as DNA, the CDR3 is TGTGCCAGCCAAATCGGGAGCGTAGATGAGCAGTTCTTC.

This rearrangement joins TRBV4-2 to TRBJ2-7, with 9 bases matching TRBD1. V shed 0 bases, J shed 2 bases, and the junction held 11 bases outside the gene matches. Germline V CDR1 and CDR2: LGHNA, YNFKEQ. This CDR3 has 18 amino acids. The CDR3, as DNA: TGTGCCAGCAGCCAAGACCCCCGGGCTAGGGACAGGGCCTACGAGCAGTACTTC. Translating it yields CASSQDPRARDRAYEQYF.

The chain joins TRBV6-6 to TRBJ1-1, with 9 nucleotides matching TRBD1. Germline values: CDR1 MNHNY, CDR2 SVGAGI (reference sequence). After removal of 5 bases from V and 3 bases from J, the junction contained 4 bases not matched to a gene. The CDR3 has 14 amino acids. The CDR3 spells CASSAWTGDTEAFF. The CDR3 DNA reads TGTGCCAGCAGTGCATGGACAGGGGACACTGAAGCTTTCTTT.

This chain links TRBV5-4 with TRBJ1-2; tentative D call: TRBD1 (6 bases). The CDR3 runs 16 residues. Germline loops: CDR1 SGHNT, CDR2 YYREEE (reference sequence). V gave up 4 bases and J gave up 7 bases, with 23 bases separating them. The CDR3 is CASSARQYRETVGYTF. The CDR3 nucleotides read TGTGCCAGCAGCGCCCGACAGTACAGGGAGACGGTTGGCTACACCTTC.

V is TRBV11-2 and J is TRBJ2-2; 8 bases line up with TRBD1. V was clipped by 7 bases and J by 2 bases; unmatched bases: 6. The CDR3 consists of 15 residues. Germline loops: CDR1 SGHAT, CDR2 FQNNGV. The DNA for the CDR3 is TGTGCCAGCAACCCGACAGGGGTAAACACCGGGGAGCTGTTTTTT. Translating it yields CASNPTGVNTGELFF.

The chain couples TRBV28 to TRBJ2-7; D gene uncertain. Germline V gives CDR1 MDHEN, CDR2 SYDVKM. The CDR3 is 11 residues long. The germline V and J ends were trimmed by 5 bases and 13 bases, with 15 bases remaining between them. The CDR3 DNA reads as TGTGCCAGCAGTCCCAACAGATTTCCCTACTTC. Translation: CASSPNRFPYF.